This T cell receptor (beta chain) is drawn from a study of cytomegalovirus exposure and HLA in healthy donors. Study at large: Earlier results showed roughly 120 million unique TCR beta sequences derived from approximately 180 million T cells.

On this clone itself: Its matching antigen is unknown.

13 Jbeta primers and 60 Vbeta primers were used for the PCR. Libraries were prepared by immunoSEQ multiplex PCR; TCRdb keeps only in-frame clonotypes and omits some of them. The table records roughly 150,000 clones, roughly 80% of them present only once. Regarding the study as a whole: Exclusion as indistinguishable affected some V segments, including TRBV6-2 and TRBV6-3. Versus the approximately 700-donor mean, an Asian-associated ancestry cluster reportedly showed fewer N-insertions in a later analysis.

The CDR3 extends over 16 amino acids. CDR1 SGHRS and CDR2 YFSETQ come from the germline V gene. V was pared by 2 bases and J by 4 bases, with 8 bases of the junction left unmatched. Sequencing was performed on PBMCs. The clonotype originates from a female donor in good health and CMV-seronegative. This chain links TRBV5-1 with TRBJ2-5, with 10 bases identical to TRBD1. The CDR3 DNA is TGCGCCAGCAGCTTACAGACAGGGGGCAGTGGAGAGACCCAGTACTTC. Protein sequence: CASSLQTGGSGETQYF.